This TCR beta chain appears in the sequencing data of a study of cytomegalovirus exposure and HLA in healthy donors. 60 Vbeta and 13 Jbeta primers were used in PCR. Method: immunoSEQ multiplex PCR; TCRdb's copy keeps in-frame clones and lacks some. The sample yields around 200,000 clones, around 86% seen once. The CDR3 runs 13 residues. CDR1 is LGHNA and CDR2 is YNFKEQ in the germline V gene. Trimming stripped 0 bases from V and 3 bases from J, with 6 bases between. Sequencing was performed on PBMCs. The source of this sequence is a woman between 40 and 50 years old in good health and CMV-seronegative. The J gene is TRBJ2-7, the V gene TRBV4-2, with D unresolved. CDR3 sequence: CASSQDVRYEQYF. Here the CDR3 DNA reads TGTGCCAGCAGCCAAGATGTGCGCTACGAGCAGTACTTC.